The clone carrying this T cell receptor beta chain was detected once. This sample was taken from a study of blood T cell dynamics during melanoma immunotherapy. The time point: pre-treatment baseline. The germline CDR1 and CDR2 sequences are KGHSH and LQKENI. CDR3 length: 16 amino acids. V was clipped by 3 bases and J by 14 bases; unmatched bases: 15. This table comes from immunoSEQ multiplex PCR, and its TCRdb copy is limited to in-frame clones, with some not included. This table has approximately 15,000 clones, just over 85% appearing once. Sequenced material: blood, taken from a patient treated with checkpoint blockade. This TCR was recovered from a human donor with melanoma. The genes are TRBV18 and TRBJ1-6; the match to TRBD1 covers 8 bases. This CDR3 is CASSPATGTGTLTLHF. The DNA for the CDR3 is TGTGCCAGCTCACCGGCCACCGGGACAGGCACCCTCACCCTCCACTTT.